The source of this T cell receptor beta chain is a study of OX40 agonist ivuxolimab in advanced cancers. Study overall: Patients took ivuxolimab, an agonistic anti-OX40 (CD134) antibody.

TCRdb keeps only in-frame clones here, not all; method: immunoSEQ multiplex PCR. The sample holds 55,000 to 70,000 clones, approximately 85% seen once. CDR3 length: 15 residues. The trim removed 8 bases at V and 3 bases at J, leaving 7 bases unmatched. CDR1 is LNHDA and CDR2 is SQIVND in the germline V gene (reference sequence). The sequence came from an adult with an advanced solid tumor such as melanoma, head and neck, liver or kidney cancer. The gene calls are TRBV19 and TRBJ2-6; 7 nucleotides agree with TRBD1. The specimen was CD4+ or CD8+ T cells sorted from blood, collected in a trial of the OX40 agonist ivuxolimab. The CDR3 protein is CASGDSWFGANVLTF. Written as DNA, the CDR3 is TGTGCCAGTGGGGACAGCTGGTTTGGGGCCAACGTCCTGACTTTC.